This is a list of T cell receptor beta chains from one sample in a study of blood T cell repertoires in COVID-19. Produced via immunoSEQ multiplex PCR; TCRdb's table is partial and in-frame only. The table includes approximately 150,000 clones, around 78% detected once. Sequencing was done on a sample of peripheral blood. These receptors all stem from a woman in her sixties or seventies with acute or convalescent COVID-19. CDR3s include the opening cysteine and the closing phenylalanine or tryptophan. Each record gives: D gene, J gene, clone size, V gene, CDR3 protein, CDR3 DNA. D genes are given only for firm matches. Rows give clone size only sometimes, using once, few, many, or a class for an expanded clone.

TRBD2,TRBJ2-1,few,TRBV3-1/TRBV3-2,CASSQDYPTRLAGREQFF,TGTGCCAGCAGCCAAGATTACCCCACCCGACTAGCGGGAAGAGAGCAGTTCTTC
TRBD2,TRBJ2-5,-,TRBV3-1/TRBV3-2,CASSHVREGHETQYF,TGTGCCAGCAGCCACGTACGGGAGGGCCACGAGACCCAGTACTTC
-,TRBJ2-2,-,TRBV5-4,CASSLAPETANTGELFF,TGTGCCAGCAGCTTGGCCCCCGAGACAGCGAACACCGGGGAGCTGTTTTTT
TRBD1,TRBJ1-4,-,TRBV7-9,CASSLTGGEKLFF,TGTGCCAGCAGCCTTACAGGGGGCGAAAAACTGTTTTTT
TRBD1,TRBJ1-1,-,TRBV9,CASSATGGTEAFF,TGTGCCAGCAGCGCGACAGGGGGCACTGAAGCTTTCTTT
-,TRBJ2-3,-,TRBV10-3,CAISHGTSTDTQYF,TGTGCCATCAGCCACGGGACTAGCACAGATACGCAGTATTTT
-,TRBJ2-7,-,TRBV28,CASSSTDYREYF,TGTGCCAGCAGTTCGACCGATTATCGGGAGTACTTC
-,TRBJ1-6,-,TRBV9,CASSVEGVNSPLHF,TGTGCCAGCAGCGTAGAGGGAGTGAATTCACCCCTCCACTTT
TRBD1,TRBJ1-5,-,TRBV30,CAWSHGTAGNQPQHF,TGTGCCTGGAGCCACGGGACAGCGGGCAATCAGCCCCAGCATTTT
TRBD1,TRBJ1-1,-,TRBV25-1,CASSHPTGGGTEAFF,TGTGCCAGCAGTCATCCGACAGGGGGGGGCACTGAAGCTTTCTTT
-,TRBJ1-1,-,TRBV7-8,CASSEGGVNTEAFF,TGTGCCAGCAGCGAGGGGGGGGTGAACACTGAAGCTTTCTTT
TRBD2,TRBJ2-7,-,TRBV5-1,CASSPMTSGSGEQYF,TGCGCCAGCAGCCCGATGACTAGCGGGTCCGGCGAGCAGTACTTC
TRBD1,TRBJ2-7,-,TRBV5-4,CASSAGTGGTYEQYF,TGTGCCAGCAGCGCCGGGACAGGGGGGACCTACGAGCAGTACTTC
TRBD1,TRBJ1-2,-,TRBV19,CASSMGTGAFSYGYTF,TGTGCCAGTAGTATGGGAACAGGGGCCTTTTCCTATGGCTACACCTTC
-,TRBJ1-4,-,TRBV19,CASGSRATNEKLFF,TGTGCCAGCGGATCCAGGGCCACTAATGAAAAACTGTTTTTT
TRBD2,TRBJ2-7,once,TRBV5-1,CASSPGLAGVGQDF,TGCGCCAGCAGCCCGGGACTAGCGGGAGTCGGACAAGACTTC
-,TRBJ2-6,-,TRBV10-3,CAISENSPGANVLTF,TGTGCCATCAGTGAGAACAGTCCTGGGGCCAACGTCCTGACTTTC
-,TRBJ1-5,-,TRBV5-8,CASSLGQYPNQPQHF,TGTGCCAGCAGCTTGGGACAATACCCTAATCAGCCCCAGCATTTT
-,TRBJ2-7,-,TRBV6-6,CASSDHSYEQYF,TGTGCCAGCAGTGACCACAGTTACGAGCAGTACTTC
TRBD2,TRBJ2-7,-,TRBV3-1/TRBV3-2,CASSLIGTSYEQYF,TGTGCCAGCAGCCTGATAGGGACTAGCTACGAGCAGTACTTC